The clone carrying this TCR beta chain was recorded many times. Its antigen remains unidentified. The data originate from a study of early T cells in non-severe SARS-CoV-2 infection. Study at large: The input, bulk RNA from unsorted whole blood, was sequenced, and chains were unpaired. Study-wide results and caveats: The matching step, a VDJdb search, favored anti-spike CD8 responses and missed private and CD4 specificities.

V lost 6 bases and J lost 5, with 10 bases in between. The CDR3 has 11 amino acids. CDR1 is SQVTM and CDR2 is ANQGSEA in the germline V gene. Individual cDNA molecules received unique molecular identifiers during library preparation. MiXCR, run by TCRdb on the 5' RACE reads, gives a single entry per CDR3 protein. The sample lists roughly 83,000 distinct CDR3 sequences; roughly 12% were seen once. The sample was whole blood, taken at baseline. The chain uses TRBV29-1 and TRBJ1-2; TRBD1 is a possible D gene (5 bases). The clonotype comes from an adult who was a healthcare worker with PCR-confirmed SARS-CoV-2 infection or an uninfected control (not recorded which). This chain's CDR3 is CSVNTGYGYTF. The CDR3 DNA is TGCAGCGTCAACACAGGATATGGCTACACCTTC.